This TCR beta chain was sequenced during a study of blood T cell repertoires in COVID-19. Whole-study context: T cells, B-cell-depleted T cells, or PBMCs provided the cDNA or gDNA that served as material.

Trimming took 4 bases from V and 4 from J, leaving 21 bases between them. This CDR3 contains 17 residues. The method was immunoSEQ multiplex PCR; TCRdb's version includes in-frame clones alone and lacks a portion of them. The repertoire holds roughly 100,000 clones, with roughly 87% as singletons. The source is a man between 45 and 60 years old in a cohort sampled during active COVID-19. Sample: peripheral blood. V and J are TRBV5-3 and TRBJ1-3; D call uncertain. TRBV5-3 is given ORF status, its function remaining uncertain. The CDR3 loop is CARSTSGSSSSGNTIYF. The CDR3 nucleotides are TGTGCCAGAAGCACCTCGGGATCTTCTAGCTCCGGAAACACCATATATTTT.